The sequence of this TCR beta chain was determined in a study of blood T cell repertoires in COVID-19. Looking at the study overall: PBMCs, B-cell-depleted T cells, or T cells were the source of the cDNA or gDNA that made up the material.

Followed over time, Seattle patients had been enrolled while infection was active. In the authors' methods: Nucleated cell number was recorded as an estimate derived from reference gene primer amplification. Method: immunoSEQ multiplex PCR; TCRdb's copy keeps in-frame clones and lacks some. That table supplies the V and J calls and clone size; D and trimming were determined from the DNA. Here the sample spans roughly 500,000 clones, roughly nine tenths being singletons. The V gene's germline CDR1 is SEHNR and CDR2 FQNEAQ (reference sequence). This CDR3 has 15 residues. V shed 2 bases and J 4 bases; nucleotides not matched to a gene: 7.

Sequenced input: peripheral blood. The rearrangement joins TRBV7-9 to TRBJ1-1, with 7 positions matching TRBD1. The receptor was derived from a man between 18 and 35 years old with COVID-19, enrolled during active disease. CDR3 region: CASSLWLAGGTEAFF. The DNA of the CDR3 is TGTGCCAGCAGCTTATGGCTTGCAGGGGGCACTGAAGCTTTCTTT.